The text below deals with one T cell receptor beta chain. The target antigen is unknown. This sample was taken from a study of beta chain features in type 1 diabetes. Study results and caveats: There was a possibility that cDNA sequencing over-represented cells with high TCR expression.

The V gene lost 7 bases and the J gene lost 3 bases, with 6 bases spanning the gap. Per germline, CDR1 SNHLY and CDR2 FYNNEI. CDR3 length: 11 residues. Investigators reverse transcribed all isolated RNA, so they sequenced expressed TCRB transcripts. The data were produced by immunoSEQ multiplex PCR, yet TCRdb's version contains in-frame clones alone and is incomplete. The repertoire holds around 500,000 clones, with roughly an eighth as singletons. A sort by CD45RO/CCR7/CD25/CD127/CD95/CD27 yielded CD4+ naive, central memory, regulatory and stem cell-like memory cells. The rearrangement links TRBV2 to TRBJ2-5, with D hard to call. The receptor comes from a woman aged 18-30 years in good health. The sample consisted of naive CD4+ T cells from blood. This chain's CDR3 is CASNAEETQYF. For the CDR3, the DNA is TGTGCCAGCAATGCGGAAGAGACCCAGTACTTC.